This T cell receptor beta chain is from a study of blood T cell repertoires in COVID-19. The table came from immunoSEQ multiplex PCR; TCRdb's copy has only in-frame clones and leaves some out. This sample carries 65,000 to 80,000 clones, more than 65% of them seen once, and the ten largest clones take around 10%. Germline CDR1 is LGHNA and CDR2 is YNFKEQ. The CDR3 is 15 amino acids. Trimming removed 0 bases from V and 0 bases from J, with 7 bases in between. The sample was peripheral blood. The sequence came from a middle-aged man with acute or convalescent COVID-19. The chain joins TRBV4-2 to TRBJ2-3; no firm D call. The chain's CDR3 is CASSQDVMSTDTQYF. The CDR3, as DNA: TGTGCCAGCAGCCAAGATGTCATGAGCACAGATACGCAGTATTTT.